This T cell receptor (beta chain) was identified in a study of T cell responses to AZD1222 COVID-19 vaccine (dated by TCRdb to the early 2020s). Background for the entire study: TCR sequencing was performed for about 240 trial participants, of whom around 200 were given two doses of AZD1222 and around 26 were given two doses of MenACWY control vaccine. Enrollment into the trials was organized by age into subgroups of 18-55, 56-69 and 70-plus years, and those subgroups contained about 160, 30 and 59 TCR-sequenced participants, respectively.

With regard to this clone: No antigen is known for it. No much larger clonotype is one base removed from it; base qualities were not supplied.

The CDR3 regions of human TCRbeta chains were analyzed by immunosequencing. In the source study's methods: TCRs in the repertoires were matched against a reference library of SARS-CoV-2-specific TCRs that had been generated with the MIRA antigen-specificity platform. Breadth meant the fraction of unique TCRs that were SARS-CoV-2-associated, whereas depth meant the fraction of total T cells that were SARS-CoV-2-associated. Each spike-specific TCR was assigned to its reactive spike region and to a CD4 or CD8 class using the MIRA data. Log10-transformed breadth and depth values were compared by one-way ANOVA with Sidak's multiple comparisons tests. The clones in this table, taken by TCRdb from immuneACCESS, are in-frame only. Not every clone is retained; where verified, under half of the shortfall comes from an unresolved V gene, and the cause of the rest is unknown. Clone size and the V and J calls come from that table; the DNA yielded D and trimming. This sample gives 200,000 or so clones in total; more than 85% of them show up just once. Roughly 1% of the sample rests with the top ten.

Reading from cysteine to phenylalanine, the CDR3 counts 13 amino acids. The only DNA kept is the CDR3, 39 bases in frame from the first base. After removal of 6 bases from V and 4 bases from J, the junction retains 4 bases not matched to a gene. The germline V gene supplies CDR1 ENHRY and CDR2 SYGVKD. Paper-wide results and their limitations: The vaccine-associated CD4 TCRs covered the entire spike protein, and the dominant responses fell in regions 160-218 and 743-854. In the small 56-69-year group, the increase in depth fell short of significance, most likely because of low power. Because no day 14 peak-response samples were available, the repertoires could be characterized only after the peak T cell response. Reportedly, almost half of the unique spike-specific TCRs recognized epitopes lying outside the regions that are mutated in the B.1.351 and B.1.1.7 variants. Only six or seven AZD1222 recipients were SARS-CoV-2 seropositive at baseline, limiting conclusions about previously exposed vaccinees. A significant rise in spike-specific TCR breadth and depth was observed after two AZD1222 doses relative to day 0 and relative to MenACWY recipients. Participants were mostly white British and included more females than males, and it was suggested by the authors that clonal diversity may have been underestimated.

The meaning of the sample's time point label: baseline before first vaccination. The treatment or condition label on this specimen signifies: meningococcal conjugate vaccine given as trial control. Samples from vaccinated people were obtained from the UK trials COV001 and COV002, which included a single-blind randomized controlled phase 2/3 trial of AZD1222 (ChAdOx1 nCoV-19) in healthy adults. For TCRbeta chain sequencing, PBMC samples were collected from trial participants at day 0 and at day 28 after the second dose. The input for sequencing was peripheral blood, taken on day 0 of MenACWY control vaccination. Recombination connected TRBV10-3 to TRBJ2-5, and TRBD1 matches 8 of the central bases. The receptor was isolated from an adult in good health. The DNA sequence is as follows: TGTGCCATCAGCCCGACAGGGGCAGAGACCCAGTACTTC. Protein translation: CAISPTGAETQYF.